This paragraph covers one T cell receptor beta chain sequence. The sample has other DNA sequences that encode this CDR3 too. Profiling relied on immunoSEQ multiplex PCR, and the TCRdb table lists in-frame clones only, not all of them. The sample has roughly 49,000 clones, 80% to 90% seen once. The entry originates in a study of OX40 agonist ivuxolimab in advanced cancers. The germline V gene has CDR1 SNHLY and CDR2 FYNNEI. V lost 4 bases, J lost 2 bases, and 18 bases lay in between. CDR3 length equals 18 residues. Here the sequenced sample was CD4+ or CD8+ T cells sorted from blood, taken in a trial of the OX40 agonist ivuxolimab. This clonotype was sampled from an adult with an advanced solid tumor such as melanoma, head and neck, liver or kidney cancer. The chain combines TRBV2 with TRBJ2-6, with a weak D call TRBD2 (6 bases). CDR3 nucleotide sequence: TGTGCCAGCAGTGGGTCCCCGGAAGGAGGGACTGGGGCCAACGTCCTGACTTTC. Amino acids: CASSGSPEGGTGANVLTF.